This T cell receptor beta chain was found in a study of cytomegalovirus exposure and HLA in healthy donors. The wider study: There were 350 to 400 genotyped donors. Of these, 81% fell in the genetic ancestry cluster associated with self-reported Caucasian donors.

The germline CDR1 and CDR2 sequences are ENHRY and SYGVKD. The CDR3 covers 17 residues. The junction had 15 bases not matched to a gene; V was cut back by 4 bases and J by 5 bases. In regard to this clone: What it recognizes is unknown.

General study findings and limits: Apart from CMV serostatus, no immune exposure information was available. Analysis performed later found roughly 17,000 TCR beta sequences associated with HLA alleles at 0.05 false discovery rate.

The PCR used 60 Vbeta and 13 Jbeta primers. Here immunoSEQ multiplex PCR was the method, and the copy in TCRdb shows in-frame clones only, minus some. The table lists roughly 60,000 clones. The sequence came from a male donor in good health and CMV-seronegative. J is TRBJ2-7 and V is TRBV10-3, with 9 bases aligning to TRBD2. The sequenced material came from PBMCs. As DNA, the CDR3 is TGTGCCATCAGTGGGGTTGGGGCGGGGGGGCATCGAGACGAGCAGTACTTC. It translates to CAISGVGAGGHRDEQYF.